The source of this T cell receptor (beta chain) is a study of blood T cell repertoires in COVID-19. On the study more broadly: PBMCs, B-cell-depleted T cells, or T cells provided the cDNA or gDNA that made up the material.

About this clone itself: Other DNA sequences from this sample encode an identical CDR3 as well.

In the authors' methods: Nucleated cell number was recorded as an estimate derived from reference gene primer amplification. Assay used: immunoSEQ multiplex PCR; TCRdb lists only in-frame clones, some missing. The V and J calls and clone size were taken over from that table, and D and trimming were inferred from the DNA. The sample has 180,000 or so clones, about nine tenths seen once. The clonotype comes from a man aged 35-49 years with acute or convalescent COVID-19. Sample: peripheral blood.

This CDR3 is CASSLEQGNYGYTF. The CDR3 DNA sequence: TGCGCCAGCAGCTTAGAACAGGGAAACTATGGCTACACCTTC. V and J are TRBV5-1 and TRBJ1-2; the D gene is possibly TRBD1 (6 bases). The germline V and J ends were trimmed by 2 bases and 2 bases, with 10 bases remaining between them. The CDR3 sequence is 14 residues long. CDR1 is SGHRS, CDR2 YFSETQ, per germline.